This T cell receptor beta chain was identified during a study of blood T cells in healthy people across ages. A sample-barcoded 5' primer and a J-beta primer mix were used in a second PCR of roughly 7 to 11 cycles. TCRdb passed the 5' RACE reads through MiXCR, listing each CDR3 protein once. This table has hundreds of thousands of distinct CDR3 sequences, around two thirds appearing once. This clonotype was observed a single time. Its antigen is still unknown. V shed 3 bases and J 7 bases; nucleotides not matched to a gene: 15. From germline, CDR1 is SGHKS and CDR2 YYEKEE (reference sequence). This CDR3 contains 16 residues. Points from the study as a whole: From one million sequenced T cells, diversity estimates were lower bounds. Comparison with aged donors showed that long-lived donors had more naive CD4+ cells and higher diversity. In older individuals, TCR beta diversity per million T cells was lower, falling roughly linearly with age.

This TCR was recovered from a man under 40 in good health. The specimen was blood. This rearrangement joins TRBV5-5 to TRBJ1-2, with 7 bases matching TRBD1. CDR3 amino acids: CASSSNRQGVISGYTF. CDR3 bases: TGTGCCAGCAGCTCTAACAGACAGGGCGTTATAAGTGGCTACACCTTC.